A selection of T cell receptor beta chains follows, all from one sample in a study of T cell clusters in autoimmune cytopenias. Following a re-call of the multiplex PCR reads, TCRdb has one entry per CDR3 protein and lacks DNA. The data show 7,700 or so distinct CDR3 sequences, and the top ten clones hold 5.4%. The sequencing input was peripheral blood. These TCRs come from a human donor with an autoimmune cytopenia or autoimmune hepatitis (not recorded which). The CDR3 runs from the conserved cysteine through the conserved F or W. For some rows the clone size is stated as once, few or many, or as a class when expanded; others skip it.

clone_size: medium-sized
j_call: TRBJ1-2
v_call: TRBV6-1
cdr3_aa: CASSVGRPSRGGYTF

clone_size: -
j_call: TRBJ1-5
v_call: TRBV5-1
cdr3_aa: CASSVGESVNQPQHF

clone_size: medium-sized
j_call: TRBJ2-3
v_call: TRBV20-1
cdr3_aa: CSARAISDTQYF

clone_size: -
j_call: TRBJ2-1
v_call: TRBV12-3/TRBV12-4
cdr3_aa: CASSFLGRIDEQFF

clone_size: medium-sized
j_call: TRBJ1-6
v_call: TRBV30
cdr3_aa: CAWTRQGFRANSPLHF

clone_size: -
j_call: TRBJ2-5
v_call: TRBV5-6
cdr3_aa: CASSPGGGRGTQYF

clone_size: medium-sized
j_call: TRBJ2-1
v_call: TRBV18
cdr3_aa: CASSLREIDNEQFF

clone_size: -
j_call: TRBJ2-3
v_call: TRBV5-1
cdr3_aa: CASKTATSTDTQYF

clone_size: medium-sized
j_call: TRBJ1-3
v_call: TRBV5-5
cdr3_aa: CASSPTGGPGNTIYF

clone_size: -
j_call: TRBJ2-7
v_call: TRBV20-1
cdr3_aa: CSARAQSKGSYEQYF

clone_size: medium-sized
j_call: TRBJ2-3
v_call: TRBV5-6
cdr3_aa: CASSRITGGGDTQYF

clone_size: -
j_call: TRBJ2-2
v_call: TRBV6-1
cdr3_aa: CASIEPGELFF

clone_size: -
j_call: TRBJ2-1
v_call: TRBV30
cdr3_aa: CAWNAVSSYNEQFF

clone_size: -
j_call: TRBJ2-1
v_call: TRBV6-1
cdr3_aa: CASSEAGGYNEQFF

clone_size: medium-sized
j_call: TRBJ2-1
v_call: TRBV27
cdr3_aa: CASSPSGYSGKRADNEQFF